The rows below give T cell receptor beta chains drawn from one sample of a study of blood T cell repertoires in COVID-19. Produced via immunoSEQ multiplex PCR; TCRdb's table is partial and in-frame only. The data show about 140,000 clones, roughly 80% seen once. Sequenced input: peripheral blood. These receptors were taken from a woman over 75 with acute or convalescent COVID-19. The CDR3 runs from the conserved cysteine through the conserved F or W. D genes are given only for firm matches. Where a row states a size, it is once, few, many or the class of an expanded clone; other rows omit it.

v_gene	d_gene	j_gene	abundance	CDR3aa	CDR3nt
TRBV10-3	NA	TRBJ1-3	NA	CAISDDLRGNTIYF	TGTGCCATCAGTGATGACTTGCGGGGAAACACCATATATTTT
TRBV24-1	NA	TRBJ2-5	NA	CATSDLGSPGNQETQYF	TGTGCCACCAGTGATTTAGGTTCTCCGGGAAACCAAGAGACCCAGTACTTC
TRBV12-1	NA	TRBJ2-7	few	CASSHPTAAGGGHEQYF	TGTGCCAGCAGCCACCCCACCGCAGCGGGAGGGGGCCACGAGCAGTACTTC
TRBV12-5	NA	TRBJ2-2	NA	CASGFSPGVLPGELFF	TGTGCTAGTGGTTTTAGCCCGGGGGTTCTTCCCGGGGAGCTGTTTTTT
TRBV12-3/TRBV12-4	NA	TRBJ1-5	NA	CASSNTGNQPQHF	TGTGCCAGCAGTAATACAGGGAATCAGCCCCAGCATTTT
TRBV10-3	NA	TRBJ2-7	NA	CATAPGSEDSYEQYF	TGTGCCACCGCCCCCGGTAGCGAGGACTCCTACGAGCAGTACTTC
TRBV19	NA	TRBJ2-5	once	CASSSTGGSETQYF	TGTGCCAGTAGTTCTACTGGCGGGTCAGAGACCCAGTACTTC
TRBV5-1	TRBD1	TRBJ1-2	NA	CASSLDHGGGNGYTF	TGCGCCAGCAGCTTGGATCATGGAGGGGGCAATGGCTACACCTTC
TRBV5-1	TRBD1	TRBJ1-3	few	CASSSGQQSAGNTIYF	TGCGCCAGCAGCTCGGGACAGCAGAGTGCTGGAAACACCATATATTTT
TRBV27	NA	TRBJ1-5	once	CASSLDSPEDQPQHF	TGTGCCAGCAGTTTAGACAGTCCGGAAGATCAGCCCCAGCATTTT
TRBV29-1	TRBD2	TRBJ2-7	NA	CSVGGLAGGYEQYF	TGCAGCGTTGGGGGACTAGCGGGAGGTTACGAGCAGTACTTC
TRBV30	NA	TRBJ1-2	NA	CAWSVNTYQANYGYTF	TGTGCCTGGAGTGTAAATACCTACCAAGCTAACTATGGCTACACCTTC
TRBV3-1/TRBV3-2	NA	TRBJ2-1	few	CASSKEGGIYNEQFF	TGTGCCAGCAGCAAAGAGGGGGGGATATACAATGAGCAGTTCTTC
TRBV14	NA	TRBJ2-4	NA	CASSRDFRRENIQYF	TGTGCCAGCAGTCGGGACTTCCGGAGAGAAAACATTCAGTACTTC
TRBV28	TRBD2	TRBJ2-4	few	CASSFRRGGWNIQYF	TGTGCCAGCAGTTTTCGGCGGGGGGGATGGAACATTCAGTACTTC
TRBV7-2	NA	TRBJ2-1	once	CASSLERQSGEQFF	TGTGCCAGCAGCTTAGAGAGACAGTCGGGTGAGCAGTTCTTC
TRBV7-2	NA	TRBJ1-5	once	CASSLVQGGQPQHF	TGTGCCAGCAGCTTAGTCCAAGGCGGTCAGCCCCAGCATTTT
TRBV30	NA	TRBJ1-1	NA	CAWSVSYEAFF	TGTGCCTGGAGTGTTTCGTATGAAGCTTTCTTT
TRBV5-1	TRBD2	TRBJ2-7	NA	CASSEGLAGYEQYF	TGCGCCAGCAGCGAGGGACTAGCAGGTTACGAGCAGTACTTC
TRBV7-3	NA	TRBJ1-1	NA	CASSFYARGGEAFF	TGTGCCAGCAGCTTTTACGCTCGGGGTGGCGAAGCTTTCTTT
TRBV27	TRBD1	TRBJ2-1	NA	CASSLYLGQGSNEQFF	TGTGCCAGCAGTTTATACCTCGGACAGGGTTCAAATGAGCAGTTCTTC
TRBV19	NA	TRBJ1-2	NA	CASSIGTAFFSYGYTF	TGTGCCAGTAGTATAGGGACAGCGTTTTTCTCCTATGGCTACACCTTC